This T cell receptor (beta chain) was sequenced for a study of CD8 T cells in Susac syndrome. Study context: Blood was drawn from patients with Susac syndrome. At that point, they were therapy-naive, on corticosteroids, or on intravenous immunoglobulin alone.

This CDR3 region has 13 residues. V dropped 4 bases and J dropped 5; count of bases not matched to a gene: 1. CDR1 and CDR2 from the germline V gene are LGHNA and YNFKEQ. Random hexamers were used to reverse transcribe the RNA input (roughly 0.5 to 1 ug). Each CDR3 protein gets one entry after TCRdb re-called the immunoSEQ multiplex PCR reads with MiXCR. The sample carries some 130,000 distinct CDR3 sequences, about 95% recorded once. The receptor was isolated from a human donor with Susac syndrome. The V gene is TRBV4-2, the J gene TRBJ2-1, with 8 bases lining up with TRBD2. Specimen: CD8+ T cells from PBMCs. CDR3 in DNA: TGTGCCAGCAGCCCGGGAGGGGACAATGAGCAGTTCTTC. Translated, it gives CASSPGGDNEQFF.